This is a list of T cell receptor beta chains from one sample in a study of blood T cell repertoires in COVID-19. Generated by immunoSEQ multiplex PCR, the TCRdb table keeps only in-frame clones and is missing some. The sample holds around 100,000 clones; 69% are singletons and the top ten take roughly 6.2%. The source material was peripheral blood. These receptors were taken from a man aged 80 or over with acute or convalescent COVID-19. Each CDR3 is given with its conserved first and last residue. Each record gives: V gene, clone size, J gene, D gene, CDR3 DNA, CDR3 protein. D genes are given only for firm matches. Size is omitted from some rows. Given values are once, few, many or a class for expanded clones.

V: TRBV7-6
size: few
J: TRBJ2-7
D: TRBD2
DNA: TGTGCCAGCAGCCCCGGGACTAGCGGGATCGCCTACGAGCAGTACTTC
CDR3: CASSPGTSGIAYEQYF

V: TRBV5-1
size: -
J: TRBJ2-2
D: TRBD2
DNA: TGCGCCAGCAGCTCCGGGACTAGCGGCCCGAACACCGGGGAGCTGTTTTTT
CDR3: CASSSGTSGPNTGELFF

V: TRBV19
size: -
J: TRBJ2-1
D: TRBD2
DNA: TGTGCCAGTCGACTAGCGCAATCCAATGAGCAGTTCTTC
CDR3: CASRLAQSNEQFF

V: TRBV18
size: -
J: TRBJ1-6
D: TRBD1
DNA: TGTGCCAGCTCACCGGCGGGACAGGGGAATTCACCCCTCCACTTT
CDR3: CASSPAGQGNSPLHF

V: TRBV27
size: -
J: TRBJ2-1
D: TRBD2
DNA: TGTGCCAGCAGTTTAGGACGGGAGGGCTACAATGAGCAGTTCTTC
CDR3: CASSLGREGYNEQFF

V: TRBV3-1/TRBV3-2
size: -
J: TRBJ1-1
D: -
DNA: TGTGCCAGCAGCCAACGGAACACTGAAGCTTTCTTT
CDR3: CASSQRNTEAFF

V: TRBV15
size: -
J: TRBJ2-2
D: -
DNA: TGTGCCACCGGAGTTAACACCGGGGAGCTGTTTTTT
CDR3: CATGVNTGELFF

V: TRBV7-2
size: -
J: TRBJ2-4
D: TRBD1
DNA: TGTGCCAGCAGCTTAACGGGACAGGGGTTTACCAAAAACATTCAGTACTTC
CDR3: CASSLTGQGFTKNIQYF

V: TRBV18
size: -
J: TRBJ1-5
D: -
DNA: TGTGCCAGCTCACAAGAGGCACCCCGTAGCAATCAGCCCCAGCATTTT
CDR3: CASSQEAPRSNQPQHF

V: TRBV4-2
size: -
J: TRBJ2-4
D: -
DNA: TGTGCCAGCAGCCAAGACCAGGCTTCAGCCAAAAACATTCAGTACTTC
CDR3: CASSQDQASAKNIQYF

V: TRBV6-6
size: -
J: TRBJ2-3
D: -
DNA: TGTGCCACCTGGCCGGGAAGCACAGATACGCAGTATTTT
CDR3: CATWPGSTDTQYF

V: TRBV4-3
size: -
J: TRBJ2-5
D: -
DNA: TGCGCCAGCAGCCAGGATACGAGGGAGTGGGGAGAGACCCAGTACTTC
CDR3: CASSQDTREWGETQYF

V: TRBV24-1
size: -
J: TRBJ2-7
D: TRBD1
DNA: TGTGCCACCAGTGATACAGGGGCCTCCTACGAGCAGTACTTC
CDR3: CATSDTGASYEQYF

V: TRBV27
size: -
J: TRBJ1-1
D: -
DNA: TGTGCCAGCAGTTTTCAGGGGTTTGACACTGAAGCTTTCTTT
CDR3: CASSFQGFDTEAFF

V: TRBV13
size: few
J: TRBJ2-2
D: -
DNA: TGTGCCAGCAGCATACGACACAACACCGGGGAGCTGTTTTTT
CDR3: CASSIRHNTGELFF

V: TRBV10-2
size: -
J: TRBJ1-1
D: -
DNA: TGCGCCAGCAGTAGGGAGGGCACTGAAGCTTTCTTT
CDR3: CASSREGTEAFF

V: TRBV5-5
size: -
J: TRBJ2-7
D: TRBD1
DNA: TGTGCCAGCAGCTTGGCCGGGACAGGGGGCTTTGGGCAGTACTTC
CDR3: CASSLAGTGGFGQYF

V: TRBV19
size: -
J: TRBJ2-7
D: TRBD2
DNA: TGTGCCAGTAGTATGAGACTAGCGGGAGATTCCTACGAGCAGTACTTC
CDR3: CASSMRLAGDSYEQYF

V: TRBV6-1
size: -
J: TRBJ2-3
D: -
DNA: TGTGCCAGCAGTGAAGGCCTACAGTCTAGCACAGATACGCAGTATTTT
CDR3: CASSEGLQSSTDTQYF

V: TRBV27
size: -
J: TRBJ1-5
D: -
DNA: TGTGCCAGCAGTTCTCCAACAGGTAATCAGCCCCAGCATTTT
CDR3: CASSSPTGNQPQHF

V: TRBV3-1/TRBV3-2
size: -
J: TRBJ2-7
D: -
DNA: TGTGCCAGCAGCCAATCAGGGGCCCGCGAGCAGTACTTC
CDR3: CASSQSGAREQYF

V: TRBV7-9
size: -
J: TRBJ2-7
D: -
DNA: TGTGCCAGCAGCTTAATGAGCGAGCAGTACTTC
CDR3: CASSLMSEQYF

V: TRBV19
size: -
J: TRBJ1-1
D: -
DNA: TGTGCCAGTAGTCAGCAGAGGAGGACTGAAGCTTTCTTT
CDR3: CASSQQRRTEAFF

V: TRBV7-8
size: once
J: TRBJ2-7
D: TRBD1
DNA: TGTGCCAGCAGCGCCTGGGACAGGGACGTAGAGCAGTACTTC
CDR3: CASSAWDRDVEQYF

V: TRBV7-6
size: few
J: TRBJ1-5
D: -
DNA: TGTGCCAGCAGCCCCGGGAATTGTAGCAATCAGCCCCAGCATTTT
CDR3: CASSPGNCSNQPQHF

V: TRBV3-1/TRBV3-2
size: -
J: TRBJ2-7
D: TRBD2
DNA: TGTGCCAGCAGCCATGGCGGGGGTTCCTACGAGCAGTACTTC
CDR3: CASSHGGGSYEQYF

V: TRBV4-2
size: -
J: TRBJ2-2
D: TRBD2
DNA: TGTGCCAGCAGCCAAGAAGGGCTAGCGGGAGACACCGGGGAGCTGTTTTTT
CDR3: CASSQEGLAGDTGELFF

V: TRBV12-5
size: -
J: TRBJ2-3
D: -
DNA: TGTGCTAGTGGTTTGGGGTCTAGCGAAACAGATACGCAGTATTTT
CDR3: CASGLGSSETDTQYF

V: TRBV2
size: -
J: TRBJ2-6
D: -
DNA: TGTGCCAGCAAGGGAGCCATCCTTACCTCTGGGGCCAACGTCCTGACTTTC
CDR3: CASKGAILTSGANVLTF

V: TRBV6-5
size: once
J: TRBJ1-4
D: TRBD1
DNA: TGTGCCAGCAGAGACAGGGTGGTTGAAAAACTGTTTTTT
CDR3: CASRDRVVEKLFF

V: TRBV9
size: many
J: TRBJ2-7
D: -
DNA: TGTGCCAGCAGCGTAGGTATAGCAGCTAAATACGAGCAGTACTTC
CDR3: CASSVGIAAKYEQYF

V: TRBV18
size: -
J: TRBJ2-7
D: TRBD2
DNA: TGTGCCAGCTCACCGGGGACTAGCGGATGGTTTTTC
CDR3: CASSPGTSGWFF

V: TRBV5-1
size: few
J: TRBJ1-1
D: TRBD1
DNA: TGCGCCAGCAGCTCACAGGGGGCAAATACTGAAGCTTTCTTT
CDR3: CASSSQGANTEAFF

V: TRBV23-1
size: -
J: TRBJ2-2
D: -
DNA: TGCGCCAGCAGTCCGCGGTGGTTCCGCGCACGGTCCAGCACCGGGGAGCTGTTTTTT
CDR3: CASSPRWFRARSSTGELFF

V: TRBV29-1
size: few
J: TRBJ2-7
D: -
DNA: TGCAGCGTTGAAGACAGATCCTACGAGCAGTACTTC
CDR3: CSVEDRSYEQYF

V: TRBV5-4
size: few
J: TRBJ2-3
D: TRBD1
DNA: TGTGCCAGCAGCTTGGGGGGACAGGGCCGCACAGATACGCAGTATTTT
CDR3: CASSLGGQGRTDTQYF

V: TRBV12-3/TRBV12-4
size: once
J: TRBJ2-2
D: -
DNA: TGTGCCAGCAGTTTACTTGACACCGGGGAGCTGTTTTTT
CDR3: CASSLLDTGELFF

V: TRBV5-4
size: once
J: TRBJ2-7
D: TRBD1
DNA: TGTGCCAGCAGCTGGGACAGTTCCTACGAGCAGTACTTC
CDR3: CASSWDSSYEQYF

V: TRBV29-1
size: -
J: TRBJ1-1
D: -
DNA: TGCAGCCACCTCGGAGGCGACACTGAAGCTTTCTTT
CDR3: CSHLGGDTEAFF

V: TRBV6-5
size: -
J: TRBJ2-7
D: TRBD2
DNA: TGTGCCAGCAGCCCGACTAGCGGGTTTCCCCACGAGCAGTACTTC
CDR3: CASSPTSGFPHEQYF

V: TRBV10-3
size: -
J: TRBJ1-2
D: -
DNA: TGTGCCATCAGTAATGACCGGGGTGGCTACACCTTC
CDR3: CAISNDRGGYTF

V: TRBV7-2
size: -
J: TRBJ1-2
D: -
DNA: TGTGCCAGCAGCCGCGCTCTTGGGGGCGCGTCCATTGGCTACACCTTC
CDR3: CASSRALGGASIGYTF

V: TRBV2
size: -
J: TRBJ2-7
D: -
DNA: TGTGCCAGCAGTGAAAGTACTTGGGCTAGCGCGAGCTCCTACGGGCAGTACTTC
CDR3: CASSESTWASASSYGQYF

V: TRBV24-1
size: -
J: TRBJ2-7
D: -
DNA: TGTGCCACCAGTGAGGGCGCAATCTTAGACTACGAGCAGTACTTC
CDR3: CATSEGAILDYEQYF

V: TRBV21-1
size: -
J: TRBJ1-1
D: -
DNA: TGTGCCAGCAGCAAAAGAGGGGGTCGGCACACTGAAGCTTTCTTT
CDR3: CASSKRGGRHTEAFF

V: TRBV10-3
size: -
J: TRBJ2-5
D: -
DNA: TGTGCCATCAGTCCCCCTCTTGGAGACAGCCGGAAAGAGACCCAGTACTTC
CDR3: CAISPPLGDSRKETQYF

V: TRBV10-3
size: -
J: TRBJ2-5
D: TRBD2
DNA: TGTGCCTGCGGACTAGCGGGAGAAGAGACCCAGTACTTC
CDR3: CACGLAGEETQYF